What follows are 17 T cell receptor beta chains derived from one specimen sequenced in a study of shared clonotypes between healthy human individuals. Assay used: immunoSEQ multiplex PCR; TCRdb lists only in-frame clones, some missing. The data hold millions of clones, with about 95% observed a single time. CD8 cells regarded as naive lacked CD45RO, were positively chosen for CCR7, and omitted terminally differentiated effector memory CD45RA+ cells. Sequencing was performed on naive CD8+ T cells sorted from blood. The receptors derive from a man between 18 and 35 years old in good health.

V usage is TRBV6-5 and J usage is TRBJ2-7; D uncertain. V was cut by 2 bases and J by 2 bases, with 7 bases left in between. This CDR3 spans 13 amino acids. Germline CDR1 MNHEY, CDR2 SVGAGI. This CDR3 is CASSYMQAYEQYF. The CDR3 DNA reads TGTGCCAGCAGTTACATGCAGGCCTACGAGCAGTACTTC.

With respect to this clone: This sample includes further DNA sequences coding for the same CDR3. The chain uses TRBV6-6 and TRBJ2-1; no firm D call. CDR1 is MNHNY and CDR2 is SVGAGI in the germline V gene (reference sequence). Between the trimmed V and J ends, which lost 2 bases and 9 bases, there was a span of 5 bases. The CDR3 is 11 residues long. This CDR3 reads CASSYGREQFF. CDR3 coding DNA: TGTGCCAGCAGTTACGGACGTGAGCAGTTCTTC.

This chain uses TRBV5-8 with TRBJ2-7, with D perhaps assigned TRBD1 or TRBD2 (6 bases each). Germline V lookup: CDR1 SGHTS, CDR2 YDEGEE. This CDR3 comprises 14 residues. V was cut by 4 bases and J by 6 bases, with 17 bases left in between. The CDR3 protein is CASSKGGWTAEQYF. The DNA of the CDR3 is TGTGCCAGCAGCAAGGGGGGATGGACAGCCGAGCAGTACTTC.

This clone has just a few counts. This sample also contains other DNA sequences that code for the same CDR3. The CDR3 DNA sequence: TGCAGTGCTAGAGACTCCTACGAGCAGTACTTC. Its protein is CSARDSYEQYF. This sequence joins TRBV20-1 and TRBJ2-7; D ambiguous. The germline CDR1 and CDR2 sequences are DFQATT and SNEGSKA (reference sequence). Trimming left V 0 bases short and J 0 bases short, with 0 bases between. This CDR3 region has 11 residues.

The chain employs TRBV11-2 and TRBJ2-7, with D possibly TRBD2 on 5 matching bases. This CDR3 is 13 amino acids long. From germline, CDR1 is SGHAT and CDR2 FQNNGV. V was pared by 4 bases and J by 4 bases, with 11 bases between. This CDR3 reads CASSSRGWYEQYF. The CDR3 DNA reads TGTGCCAGCAGCTCTCGAGGGTGGTACGAGCAGTACTTC.

Concerning this clone itself: In the same sample, other DNA sequences code for this CDR3. The chain has TRBV7-9 and TRBJ2-7, with a tentative D call TRBD2 (5 bases). CDR3 length: 12 amino acids. V was shortened by 3 bases and J by 5 bases, with 8 bases between the two germline ends. From germline, CDR1 is SEHNR and CDR2 FQNEAQ (reference sequence). The CDR3 sequence: CASSLGVDEQYF. CDR3 sequence (DNA): TGTGCCAGCAGCTTGGGAGTGGACGAGCAGTACTTC.

The V and J genes are TRBV30 and TRBJ2-7; possibly TRBD1 or TRBD2 for D (5 bases each). V lost 0 bases to trimming and J lost 0 bases, with 12 bases between them. This CDR3 is built from 15 residues. Germline CDR1 reads GTSNPN; CDR2 reads SVGIG (reference sequence). The CDR3 coding sequence is TGTGCCTGGAGTGTTCGAGGGGTCGGCTCCTACGAGCAGTACTTC. This encodes CAWSVRGVGSYEQYF.

V is TRBV27 and J is TRBJ2-7; 9 nucleotides align to TRBD1. Germline lookup yields CDR1 MNHEY and CDR2 SMNVEV (reference sequence). V shed 5 bases and J 4 bases; nucleotides not matched to a gene: 9. The CDR3 covers 15 residues. As DNA, the CDR3 is TGTGCCAGCAGTCGACCGGGGACAGGGTTATACGAGCAGTACTTC. The encoded protein is CASSRPGTGLYEQYF.

V gene TRBV30 combines with J gene TRBJ2-7, with D uncertain. The CDR3 loop spans 13 amino acids. The V and J ends lost 4 bases and 1 base respectively, with 11 bases between them. The germline gives CDR1 GTSNPN, CDR2 SVGIG (reference sequence). The CDR3 sequence is CAWTFHGSYEQYF. The CDR3 nucleotides read TGTGCCTGGACCTTTCATGGATCCTACGAGCAGTACTTC. Complete variable domain (other parts from reference TRBV30 and TRBJ2-7): SQTIHQWPATLVQPVGSPLSLECTVEGTSNPNLYWYRQAAGRGLQLLFYSVGIGQISSEVPQNLSASRPQDRQFILSSKKLLLSDSGFYLCAWTFHGSYEQYFGPGTRLTVT.

As to this clone: Distinct nucleotide sequences in the sample also encode this CDR3. This chain joins TRBV28 and TRBJ1-4; D ambiguous. The CDR3 extends over 14 amino acids. V dropped 2 bases and J dropped 3 bases, with 7 bases sitting between them. From germline, CDR1 is MDHEN and CDR2 SYDVKM. CDR3 protein: CASSLPGANEKLFF. The CDR3 coding sequence is TGTGCCAGCAGTTTACCTGGGGCTAATGAAAAACTGTTTTTT.

This clone was counted only a few times. The V gene is TRBV12-2, the J gene TRBJ1-5. TRBV12-2 is assigned pseudogene status. The CDR3 runs to 15 residues. The DNA for the CDR3 is TGTGCAAGTCGCCCCGGCGGTGTGGGCAATCAGCCCCAGCATTTT. It translates to CASRPGGVGNQPQHF.

The genes are TRBV6-1 and TRBJ2-2; TRBD2 might be the D (6 bases). The CDR3 loop spans 17 amino acids. The germline V and J ends were trimmed by 1 base and 6 bases, with 18 bases remaining between them. From germline, CDR1 is MNHNS and CDR2 SASEGT. CDR3 DNA: TGTGCCAGCAGTGAAGATCGCGTAGCGGAGCAAGCCGGGGAGCTGTTTTTT. This codes for CASSEDRVAEQAGELFF.

V is TRBV7-9 and J is TRBJ2-1; D is ambiguous. The CDR3 has 14 amino acids. V shed 0 bases and J shed 4 bases, with 7 bases lying between them. The germline V gene encodes CDR1 SEHNR and CDR2 FQNEAQ (reference sequence). CDR3 in DNA: TGTGCCAGCAGCTTAGCCCTAGGTTACAATGAGCAGTTCTTC. Encoded protein: CASSLALGYNEQFF.

About this clone itself: Other nucleotide sequences from this sample produce the same CDR3. V gene TRBV9 combines with J gene TRBJ2-7, with TRBD1 identical over 10 bases. CDR1 is SGDLS and CDR2 is YYNGEE in the germline V gene. This CDR3 comprises 15 residues. The J segment lost 2 bases and the V segment lost 3 bases, leaving 5 bases of the junction unmatched. CDR3 amino acids: CASSASGTGAYEQYF. In DNA, the CDR3 is TGTGCCAGCAGCGCCTCAGGGACAGGGGCCTACGAGCAGTACTTC.

This sequence joins TRBV4-1 and TRBJ1-4; 9 nucleotides agree with TRBD1. The V and J ends lost 2 bases and 6 bases, in that order; junction bases with no gene match: 19. Looked up from germline, CDR1 is MGHRA and CDR2 is YSYEKL. This CDR3 comprises 20 residues. CDR3 protein: CASSQLQGAPWGMDDEKLFF. The CDR3 DNA reads as TGCGCCAGCAGCCAACTACAGGGGGCTCCCTGGGGGATGGATGATGAAAAACTGTTTTTT.

This chain connects TRBV19 to TRBJ2-5, with D hard to call. The CDR3 extends over 13 amino acids. Per the germline V gene, CDR1 is LNHDA and CDR2 is SQIVND (reference sequence). Trimming took off 7 bases at V and 4 bases at J, with 13 bases between the two ends. CDR3 in amino acids: CASTPGAGETQYF. DNA of the CDR3: TGTGCCAGTACCCCCGGAGCAGGAGAGACCCAGTACTTC.

The chain combines TRBV5-4 with TRBJ2-1; 7 bases are shared with TRBD1. V was clipped by 0 bases and J by 6 bases; unmatched bases: 3. Germline CDR1 and CDR2: SGHNT and YYREEE (reference sequence). This CDR3 spans 14 amino acids. CDR3 amino acids: CASSLGDSTNEQFF. The CDR3 region has the DNA TGTGCCAGCAGCTTGGGGGACAGTACCAATGAGCAGTTCTTC.